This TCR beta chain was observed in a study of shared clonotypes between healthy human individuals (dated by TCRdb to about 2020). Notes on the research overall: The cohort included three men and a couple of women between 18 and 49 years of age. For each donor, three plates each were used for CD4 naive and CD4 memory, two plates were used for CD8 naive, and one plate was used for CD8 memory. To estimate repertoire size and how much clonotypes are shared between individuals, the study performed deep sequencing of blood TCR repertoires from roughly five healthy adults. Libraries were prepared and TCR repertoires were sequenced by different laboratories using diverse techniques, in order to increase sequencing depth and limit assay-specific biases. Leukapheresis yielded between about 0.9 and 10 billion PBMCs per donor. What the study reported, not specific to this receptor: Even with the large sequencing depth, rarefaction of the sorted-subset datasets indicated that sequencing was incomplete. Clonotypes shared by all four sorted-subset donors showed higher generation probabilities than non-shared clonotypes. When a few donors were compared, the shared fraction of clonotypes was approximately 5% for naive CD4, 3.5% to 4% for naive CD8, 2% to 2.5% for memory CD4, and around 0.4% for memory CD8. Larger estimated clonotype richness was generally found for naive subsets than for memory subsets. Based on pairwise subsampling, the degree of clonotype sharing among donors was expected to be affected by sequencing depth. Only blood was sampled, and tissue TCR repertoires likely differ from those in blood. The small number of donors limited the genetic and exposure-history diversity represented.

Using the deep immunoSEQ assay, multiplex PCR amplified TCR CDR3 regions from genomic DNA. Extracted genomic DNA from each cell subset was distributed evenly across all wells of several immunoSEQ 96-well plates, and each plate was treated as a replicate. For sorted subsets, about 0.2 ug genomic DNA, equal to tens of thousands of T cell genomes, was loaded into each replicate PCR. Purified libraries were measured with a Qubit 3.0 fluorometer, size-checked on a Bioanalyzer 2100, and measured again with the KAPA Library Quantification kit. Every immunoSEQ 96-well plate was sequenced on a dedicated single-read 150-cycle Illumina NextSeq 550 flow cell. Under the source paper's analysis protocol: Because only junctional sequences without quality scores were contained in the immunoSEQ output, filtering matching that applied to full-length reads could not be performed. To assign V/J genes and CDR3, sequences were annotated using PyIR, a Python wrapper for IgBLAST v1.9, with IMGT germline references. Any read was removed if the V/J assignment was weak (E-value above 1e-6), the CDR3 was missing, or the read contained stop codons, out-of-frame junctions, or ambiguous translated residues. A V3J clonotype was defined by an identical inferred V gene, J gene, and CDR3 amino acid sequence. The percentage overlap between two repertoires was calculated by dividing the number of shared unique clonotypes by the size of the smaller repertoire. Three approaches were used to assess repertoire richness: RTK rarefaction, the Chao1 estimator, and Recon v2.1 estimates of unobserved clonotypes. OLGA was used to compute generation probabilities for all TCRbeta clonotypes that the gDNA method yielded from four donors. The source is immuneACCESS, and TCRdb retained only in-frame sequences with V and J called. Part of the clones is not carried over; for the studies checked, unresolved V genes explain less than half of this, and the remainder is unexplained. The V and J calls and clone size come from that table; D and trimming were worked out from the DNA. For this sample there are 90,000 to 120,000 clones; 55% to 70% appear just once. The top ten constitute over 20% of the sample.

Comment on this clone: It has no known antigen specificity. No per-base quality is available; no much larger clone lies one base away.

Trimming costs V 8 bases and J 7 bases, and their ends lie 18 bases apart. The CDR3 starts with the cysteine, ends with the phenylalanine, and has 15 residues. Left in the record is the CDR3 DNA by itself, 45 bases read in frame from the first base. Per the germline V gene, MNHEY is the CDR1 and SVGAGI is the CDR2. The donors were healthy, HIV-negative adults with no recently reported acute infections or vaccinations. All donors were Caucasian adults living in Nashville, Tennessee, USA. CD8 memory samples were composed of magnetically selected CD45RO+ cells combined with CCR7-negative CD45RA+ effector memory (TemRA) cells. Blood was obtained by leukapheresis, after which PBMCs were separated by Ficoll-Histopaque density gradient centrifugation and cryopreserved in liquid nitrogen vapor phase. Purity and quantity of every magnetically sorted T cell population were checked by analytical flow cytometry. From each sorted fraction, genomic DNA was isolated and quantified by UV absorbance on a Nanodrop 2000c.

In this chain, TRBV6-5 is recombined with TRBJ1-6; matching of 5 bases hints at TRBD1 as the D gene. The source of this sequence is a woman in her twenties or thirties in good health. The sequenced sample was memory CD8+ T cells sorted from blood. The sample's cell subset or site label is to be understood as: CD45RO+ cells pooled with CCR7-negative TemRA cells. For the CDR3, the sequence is CASPTSRVVNSPLHF. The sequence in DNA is TGTGCCAGCCCTACTAGCAGGGTGGTGAATTCACCCCTCCACTTT.